This T cell receptor beta chain was recorded in a study of blood T cells in healthy people across ages. Points from the study as a whole: Donor CMV infection status was unknown, possibly confounding age-related changes in expanded clonotypes. Across samples, TCR beta diversity tracked strongly with naive T cell percentage. Aged donors had fewer naive CD4+ cells and lower diversity than long-lived donors.

The study isolated at least 6.5 million PBMCs from each sample. CDR1 and CDR2 (germline): MNHEY, SMNVEV (reference sequence). Trimming removed 3 bases from V and 8 bases from J; junction bases left unmatched: 10. This CDR3 contains 16 residues. A word on this clonotype: The antigen is unknown.

Primers used in a second PCR of roughly 6 to 12 cycles were a sample-barcoded 5' primer and a J-beta primer mix. TCRdb called the 5' RACE reads again in MiXCR, with one record for every CDR3 protein. This table holds under 750,000 distinct CDR3 sequences, around 50% found once. The clonotype was recovered from a man older than 75 in good health. The sequencing input was blood. This chain connects TRBV27 to TRBJ2-2; 9 bases match TRBD2. CDR3 in DNA: TGTGCCAGCAGTTTCGGCGCGGGGGGGCTTACTGGGGAGCTGTTTTTT. Translated, it gives CASSFGAGGLTGELFF.